This T cell receptor beta chain is from a study of cytomegalovirus exposure and HLA in healthy donors. Notes on the study in general: Sequencing had likely introduced a cluster of highly shared sequence variants as an artifact. Apparent HLA restriction characterized most CMV-associated TCR beta chains in a later analysis. Later analysis identified 16,951 TCR beta sequences associated with HLA alleles, using a false discovery rate threshold of 0.05. For TCR beta chains, V- and J-gene trimming was later linked to a missense DCLRE1C variant.

A word on this clone: Its target is unknown.

With 60 Vbeta and 13 Jbeta primers, the PCR was carried out. Profiled with immunoSEQ multiplex PCR; TCRdb holds only in-frame clones, not every one. Of about 190,000 clones detected, around 84% appear once; the ten largest clones hold 1%. The sequence was collected from a boy between 2 and 10 years old in good health and CMV-seronegative. Sequencing was done on a sample of PBMCs.

CDR3 in amino acids: CASNLGGPVEDTQYF. The CDR3 DNA reads as TGTGCCAGCAACCTCGGAGGGCCGGTAGAAGATACGCAGTATTTT. The chain combines TRBV7-2 with TRBJ2-3, with D possibly matching TRBD2 (6 bases). Trimming cost V 7 bases and J 5 bases, with 19 bases left between them. The CDR3 consists of 15 residues. Germline assignment: CDR1 SGHTA and CDR2 FQGNSA.